The sequence of this T cell receptor (beta chain) was determined in a study of regulatory T cells in long-lasting Graves disease. In the study overall: Those Graves' patients who were newly diagnosed had been on antithyroid drugs under 3 months. The study, taken as a whole, reports: Persistent Graves' patients showed less TCR diversity than newly diagnosed patients showed. Persistent cases favored TRBV28, TRBJ1-2 and TRBJ2-5.

With iRepertoire HTBI primers and Arm-PCR of CDR3 regions, TCR beta libraries were built. TCRdb analysed the multiplex PCR reads with MiXCR anew, one entry per CDR3 protein. The profile shows around 320,000 distinct CDR3 sequences, 16% of them singletons. This CDR3 region has 13 residues. Per germline, CDR1 KGHSH and CDR2 LQKENI. Notes on this clonotype: Its antigen remains unknown. This may be a read error, as it is one base from a much larger clone.

Regarding time point: newly diagnosed GD, antithyroid drugs for less than 3 months. RNA from PBMCs was the source of the TCR library. The sample was also linked to a second study, of T cells in Graves' hyperthyroidism and ophthalmopathy.

The TCR originated in a man aged 35 to 55 with Graves disease. The rearrangement joins TRBV18 to TRBJ2-7; D not resolved. Source: peripheral blood mononuclear cells (PBMCs), taken at new diagnosis, from a patient treated with antithyroid drugs. Written as DNA, the CDR3 is TGTGCCAGCTCACCCGGCGGCGGCTACCAGCAGTACTTC. Its translation is CASSPGGGYQQYF.